These 10 T cell receptor beta chains share one sample of origin, sequenced in a study of PD-1 blockade in classical Hodgkin lymphoma. There was relapse after autologous stem cell transplantation in every patient, and there was variation in brentuximab vedotin exposure. Using immunoSEQ multiplex PCR, the repertoire was profiled, and TCRdb retains in-frame clones only, with some absent. The sample carries tens of thousands of clones, about 93% recorded once. Source: peripheral blood mononuclear cells (PBMCs), taken at baseline. The receptors shown here come from a human donor with classical Hodgkin lymphoma.

The chain links TRBV6-1 to TRBJ1-1; no clear D gene. CDR1 is MNHNS, CDR2 SASEGT, per germline. V was trimmed by 5 bases and J by 0 bases, leaving 10 bases between them. The CDR3 is 14 residues long. The CDR3 region is CASSLGFMNTEAFF. In DNA form, the CDR3 reads TGTGCCAGCAGTCTCGGTTTTATGAACACTGAAGCTTTCTTT.

The chain uses TRBV19 and TRBJ1-1; a possible D gene is TRBD1 (5 bases). The CDR3 contains 12 residues. Germline loops: CDR1 LNHDA, CDR2 SQIVND (reference sequence). Trimming pared 7 bases from V and 4 bases from J, leaving 10 bases between. CDR3 DNA sequence: TGTGCCAGTACATGGGGGGGCACTGAAGCTTTCTTT. This translates into CASTWGGTEAFF.

The chain links TRBV7-9 to TRBJ2-2; 9 bases fit TRBD2. V gave up 6 bases and J gave up 5 bases; unmatched junction bases: 10. The CDR3 is 16 residues long. The germline V gene has CDR1 SEHNR and CDR2 FQNEAQ (reference sequence). Here the CDR3 DNA reads TGTGCCAGCAGTTTTACCGGGACTAGCAGGACCGGGGAGCTGTTTTTT. Its translation: CASSFTGTSRTGELFF.

The rearrangement joins TRBV5-4 to TRBJ1-1, with 10 bases lining up with TRBD1. This CDR3 is built from 16 residues. CDR1 SGHNT and CDR2 YYREEE come from the germline V gene (reference sequence). Trimming removed 3 bases from V and 1 base from J; junction bases left unmatched: 6. CDR3 amino acids: CASSYQTGGPNTEAFF. As DNA, the CDR3 is TGTGCCAGCAGCTACCAGACAGGGGGCCCGAACACTGAAGCTTTCTTT. Full variable domain (missing parts from reference TRBV5-4 and TRBJ1-1): ETGVTQSPTHLIKTRGQQVTLRCSSQSGHNTVSWYQQALGQGPQFIFQYYREEENGRGNFPPRFSGLQFPNYSSELNVNALELDDSALYLCASSYQTGGPNTEAFFGQGTRLTVV.

This clone was found once. The chain uses TRBV9 and TRBJ2-5; D unclear. Germline loops: CDR1 SGDLS, CDR2 YYNGEE. The CDR3 loop spans 13 amino acids. Trimming shortened V by 4 bases and J by 1 base, and 8 bases separated the two germline ends. CDR3 sequence reads: CASSLPGQETQYF. Here the CDR3 DNA reads TGTGCCAGCAGCCTCCCAGGCCAAGAGACCCAGTACTTC.

The V and J genes are TRBV11-2 and TRBJ1-1, with a possible D match to TRBD1 (6 bases). CDR1 SGHAT and CDR2 FQNNGV come from the germline V gene. Trimming pared 4 bases from V and 3 bases from J, leaving 12 bases between. The CDR3 extends over 14 amino acids. Here the CDR3 reads CASSYRDGYTEAFF. The CDR3 coding sequence is TGTGCCAGCAGCTACAGGGACGGGTACACTGAAGCTTTCTTT.

The gene calls are TRBV28 and TRBJ2-7; TRBD1 aligns across 10 bases. Germline trimming cut 6 bases from V and 4 bases from J; bases unmatched to any gene: 6. The germline CDR1 and CDR2 sequences are MDHEN and SYDVKM. The CDR3 contains 14 residues. The CDR3 here is CASSLTGGSYEQYF. CDR3 in DNA: TGTGCCAGCAGCCTGACAGGGGGCTCGTACGAGCAGTACTTC.

The V and J genes are TRBV4-3 and TRBJ2-3; the match to TRBD2 covers 9 bases. The CDR3 loop spans 17 amino acids. V dropped 0 bases and J dropped 2; count of bases not matched to a gene: 6. Germline lookup yields CDR1 LGHNA and CDR2 YSLEER. The CDR3 protein is CASSQDAAGGNTDTQYF. The CDR3 DNA follows: TGCGCCAGCAGCCAAGATGCAGCGGGAGGAAACACAGATACGCAGTATTTT.

The chain joins TRBV28 to TRBJ1-1; D is ambiguous. Germline V gives CDR1 MDHEN, CDR2 SYDVKM. The V gene lost 1 base and the J gene lost 0 bases, with 6 bases spanning the gap. CDR3 length: 14 residues. The CDR3 spells CASSLSGMNTEAFF. CDR3 nucleotides: TGTGCCAGCAGTTTATCCGGGATGAACACTGAAGCTTTCTTT.

The chain has TRBV11-2 and TRBJ1-3, with D maybe TRBD1 (6 bases). The germline V gene has CDR1 SGHAT and CDR2 FQNNGV. The V gene lost 6 bases and the J gene lost 0 bases, with 9 bases spanning the gap. The CDR3 extends over 14 amino acids. The CDR3 nucleotides are TGTGCCAGCAGTCCAGGGGTCTCTGGAAACACCATATATTTT. Its translation is CASSPGVSGNTIYF. Based on the CDR3 plus reference TRBV11-2 and TRBJ1-3, the full variable domain is EAGVAQSPRYKIIEKRQSVAFWCNPISGHATLYWYQQILGQGPKLLIQFQNNGVVDDSQLPKDRFSAERLKGVDSTLKIQPAKLEDSAVYLCASSPGVSGNTIYFGEGSWLTVV.